These 17 T cell receptor beta chains were all obtained from the same sample, sequenced in a study of early T cells in non-severe SARS-CoV-2 infection. TCRdb used MiXCR to reprocess the 5' RACE reads, holding one entry per CDR3 protein. The data show approximately 71,000 distinct CDR3 sequences, roughly an eighth seen once. Sequenced input: whole blood. These receptors were collected from an adult who was a healthcare worker with PCR-confirmed SARS-CoV-2 infection or an uninfected control (not recorded which).

CDR3 coding DNA: TGTGCCAGCAGCATGGCCGAGACAGCGCTCCAAGAGACCCAGTACTTC. Its translation: CASSMAETALQETQYF. V is TRBV12-3 or TRBV12-4 and J is TRBJ2-5, with D perhaps TRBD1 (5 bases). This CDR3 is built from 16 residues. Trimming took 6 bases from V and 1 from J, leaving 18 bases between them.

This clonotype showed up just a few times. The rearrangement uses TRBV5-6 and TRBJ2-5; TRBD1 or TRBD2 may be the D gene (5 bases each). The germline V gene encodes CDR1 SGHDT and CDR2 YYEEEE. The V end was cut by 0 bases, the J end by 1 base, with 10 bases between. The CDR3 runs to 15 residues. This chain's CDR3 is CASSLEPGSQETQYF. In nucleotides, the CDR3 is TGTGCCAGCAGCTTGGAGCCAGGGAGCCAAGAGACCCAGTACTTC.

J is TRBJ2-1 and V is TRBV7-6; perhaps TRBD2 as D (5 bases). Looked up from germline, CDR1 is SGHVS and CDR2 is FNYEAQ. V gave up 5 bases and J gave up 8 bases, with 10 bases separating them. The CDR3 contains 12 residues. The CDR3 is CASSPGWDEQFF. CDR3 DNA: TGTGCCAGCAGCCCGGGGTGGGATGAGCAGTTCTTC. The full variable domain, in which reference TRBV7-6 and TRBJ2-1 provide the parts outside the CDR3, is GAGVSQSPRYKVTKRGQDVALRCDPISGHVSLYWYRQALGQGPEFLTYFNYEAQQDKSGLPNDRFSAERPEGSISTLTIQRTEQRDSAMYRCASSPGWDEQFFGPGTRLTVL.

The chain is built from TRBV6-5 and TRBJ1-1; D remains ambiguous. Trimming took off 6 bases at V and 1 base at J, with 12 bases between the two ends. From germline, CDR1 is MNHEY and CDR2 SVGAGI. This CDR3 is built from 14 residues. CDR3 sequence: CASSQMPGNTEAFF. DNA of the CDR3: TGTGCCAGCAGCCAGATGCCGGGGAACACTGAAGCTTTCTTT.

In its sample, this clonotype was seen many times. The chain has TRBV7-2 and TRBJ2-1, with D maybe TRBD2 (7 bases). The CDR3 is made up of 15 amino acids. From germline, CDR1 is SGHTA and CDR2 FQGNSA. V shed 0 bases and J shed 4 bases, with 10 bases lying between them. The CDR3 sequence: CASSLAGGRYNEQFF. In nucleotides, the CDR3 is TGTGCCAGCAGCTTAGCCGGGGGGCGGTACAATGAGCAGTTCTTC.

V is TRBV18 and J is TRBJ2-5; 9 nucleotides match TRBD2. Germline V gene lookup returns CDR1 KGHSH and CDR2 LQKENI. This CDR3 comprises 16 residues. J was trimmed by 3 bases and V by 6 bases; bases with no gene match: 11. CDR3 sequence: CASSTAWRGGEETQYF. For the CDR3, the DNA is TGTGCCAGCTCGACGGCTTGGCGGGGGGGCGAAGAGACCCAGTACTTC.

The J gene is TRBJ2-1, the V gene TRBV20-1, with D perhaps matching TRBD1 (6 bases). CDR1 is DFQATT, CDR2 SNEGSKA, per germline (reference sequence). The V gene lost 4 bases and the J gene lost 3 bases, with 10 bases spanning the gap. The CDR3 covers 13 residues. The chain's CDR3 is CSAKGDRYNEQFF. In nucleotides, the CDR3 is TGCAGTGCTAAGGGGGACCGCTACAATGAGCAGTTCTTC.

This clonotype was seen repeatedly, ten times or more. The chain combines TRBV13 with TRBJ2-1; D is unresolved. V was pared by 5 bases and J by 1 base, with 6 bases between. The V gene's germline CDR1 is PRHDT and CDR2 FYEKMQ (reference sequence). The CDR3 is 13 residues long. In nucleotides, the CDR3 is TGTGCCAGCAGCCCCGGATCCTACAATGAGCAGTTCTTC. Its protein product is CASSPGSYNEQFF. Full variable domain (outside the CDR3, taken from reference TRBV13 and TRBJ2-1): AAGVIQSPRHLIKEKRETATLKCYPIPRHDTVYWYQQGPGQDPQFLISFYEKMQSDKGSIPDRFSAQQFSDYHSELNMSSLELGDSALYFCASSPGSYNEQFFGPGTRLTVL.

This clonotype was seen many times. The chain links TRBV5-1 to TRBJ1-6; maybe TRBD1 (6 bases). The CDR3 covers 14 residues. Germline values: CDR1 SGHRS, CDR2 YFSETQ. Trimming cost V 0 bases and J 10 bases, with 11 bases left between them. The CDR3 protein is CASSLDLGGSPLHF. CDR3 sequence (DNA): TGCGCCAGCAGCTTGGACCTAGGGGGATCACCCCTCCACTTT.

This chain links TRBV7-6 with TRBJ1-1, with a weak D call TRBD1 (5 bases). The CDR3 contains 14 residues. Germline V CDR1 and CDR2: SGHVS, FNYEAQ. V lost 0 bases to trimming and J lost 8 bases, with 13 bases between them. CDR3 coding DNA: TGTGCCAGCAGCTTAGCGCAGGGAAAGTTCGAAGCTTTCTTT. It specifies CASSLAQGKFEAFF.

The table lists this clonotype with many counts. The V call is TRBV3-1, the J call TRBJ1-1; D uncertain. Trimming took 5 bases from V and 5 from J, leaving 9 bases between them. Germline CDR1 reads LGHDT; CDR2 reads YNNKEL (reference sequence). The CDR3 consists of 12 residues. CDR3 region: CASSWGRTEAFF. The CDR3 DNA sequence: TGTGCCAGCAGCTGGGGTCGGACTGAAGCTTTCTTT.

The chain is built from TRBV11-2 and TRBJ2-1; possible D gene TRBD2, 6 bases. Germline V lookup: CDR1 SGHAT, CDR2 FQNNGV. This CDR3 contains 15 residues. V lost 5 bases and J lost 9, with 20 bases in between. The CDR3: CASSGGAQPGGEQFF. For the CDR3, the DNA is TGTGCCAGCAGCGGAGGGGCCCAACCTGGGGGTGAGCAGTTCTTC.

This clonotype was seen a few times. The junction departs from the called germline gene at one end, perhaps through a read error. This rearrangement joins TRBV19 to TRBJ1-6; D is undetermined. This CDR3 has 17 residues. Germline loops: CDR1 LNHDA, CDR2 SQIVND (reference sequence). The DNA of the CDR3 is TGTGCCAGTAGTCCCGACGGAGATCTCTCCTATACTTCACCCCTCCACTTT. It specifies CASSPDGDLSYTSPLHF. Complete variable domain (other parts from reference TRBV19 and TRBJ1-6): DGGITQSPKYLFRKEGQNVTLSCEQNLNHDAMYWYRQDPGQGLRLIYYSQIVNDFQKGDIAEGYSVSREKKESFPLTVTSAQKNPTAFYLCASSPDGDLSYTSPLHFGNGTRLTVT.

This clonotype occurred many times. V and J are TRBV28 and TRBJ2-7; 7 bases map to TRBD2. This CDR3 has 14 amino acids. The junction had 12 bases not matched to a gene; V was cut back by 10 bases and J by 3 bases. The germline gives CDR1 MDHEN, CDR2 SYDVKM. The CDR3 protein is CATLGTTLGYEQYF. In DNA, the CDR3 is TGTGCCACACTAGGGACTACGCTCGGCTACGAGCAGTACTTC.

As concerns this clonotype: This may stem from a read error, because a much larger clone lies one nucleotide away. J is TRBJ1-4 and V is TRBV29-1, with TRBD1 matching over 8 bases. The CDR3 has 13 amino acids. From germline, CDR1 is SQVTM and CDR2 ANQGSEA. V dropped 6 bases and J dropped 8; count of bases not matched to a gene: 8. The CDR3 bases are TGCAGCGTCCACGACAGGGGTGGCGAAAAACTGTTTTTT. Its protein is CSVHDRGGEKLFF.

This clonotype was counted between two and nine times. The chain carries TRBV7-2 and TRBJ1-5, with D unresolved. The CDR3 contains 14 residues. Per the germline V gene, CDR1 is SGHTA and CDR2 is FQGNSA. The germline V and J ends were trimmed by 4 bases and 1 base, with 8 bases remaining between them. The chain's CDR3 is CASSSVGSNQPQHF. The DNA of the CDR3 is TGTGCCAGCAGCTCCGTTGGGAGCAATCAGCCCCAGCATTTT.

This clonotype was counted at least ten times. The chain employs TRBV19 and TRBJ2-1; 9 bases are shared with TRBD1. The V segment lost 8 bases and the J segment 8 bases; nucleotides outside the gene matches: 10. Germline-derived CDR1 and CDR2 are LNHDA and SQIVND (reference sequence). The CDR3 extends over 14 amino acids. The CDR3, as DNA: TGTGCCAGTGGCTCCGGGACAGGGAACGATGAGCAGTTCTTC. Translated, it gives CASGSGTGNDEQFF. The full variable domain, completed using reference TRBV19 and TRBJ2-1, is DGGITQSPKYLFRKEGQNVTLSCEQNLNHDAMYWYRQDPGQGLRLIYYSQIVNDFQKGDIAEGYSVSREKKESFPLTVTSAQKNPTAFYLCASGSGTGNDEQFFGPGTRLTVL.